The subject of this entry is one T cell receptor beta chain. This specimen comes from a study of blood T cell repertoires in COVID-19. Study as a whole: Sites in the United States, Italy and Spain provided acute and convalescent COVID-19 samples. Nucleic acid was either cDNA or gDNA, and it came from T cells, B-cell-depleted T cells, or PBMCs.

Original handling: Reference gene primer amplification gave estimated nucleated cell counts. Sequenced by immunoSEQ multiplex PCR; TCRdb stores in-frame clones only, minus some. The D gene and trimming were derived from the DNA, and the V and J assignments and clone size from that table. This table has approximately 250,000 clones, approximately 88% appearing once. Cohort allocation depended upon clinical history that participants reported. Trimming shortened V by 0 bases and J by 0 bases, and 7 bases separated the two germline ends. The length of the CDR3 is 15 residues. Germline CDR1 reads SGHRS; CDR2 reads YFSETQ.

Sequencing was carried out using PBMCs or T cells enriched from blood (not recorded which). The genes are TRBV5-1 and TRBJ1-3, with a tentative D call TRBD1 (5 bases). The clonotype was recovered from a woman aged 40-49 years with acute COVID-19. The chain's CDR3 is CASSLAGNSGNTIYF. CDR3 nucleotides: TGCGCCAGCAGCTTGGCAGGGAACTCTGGAAACACCATATATTTT.